The 21 T cell receptor beta chains in this list originate from one sample, sequenced in a study of blood T cell repertoires in COVID-19. Sequenced by immunoSEQ multiplex PCR; TCRdb stores in-frame clones only, minus some. The data show roughly 250,000 clones, under 90% seen once. Sequencing was performed on peripheral blood. The receptors originated from a woman aged 55 to 70 with active or convalescent COVID-19.

The genes are TRBV7-3 and TRBJ1-6, with D unresolved. V was shortened by 4 bases and J by 7 bases, with 8 bases between the two germline ends. Per the germline V gene, CDR1 is SGHTA and CDR2 is FQGTGA. CDR3 length: 13 residues. CDR3 in amino acids: CASSSDGNSPLHF. CDR3 DNA sequence: TGTGCCAGCAGCTCAGACGGGAATTCACCCCTCCACTTT.

The V and J genes are TRBV5-1 and TRBJ1-1; D remains unclear. CDR1 SGHRS and CDR2 YFSETQ come from the germline V gene. Deletions cut 0 bases from V and 3 bases from J, with 12 bases between. This CDR3 has 15 amino acids. The DNA for the CDR3 is TGCGCCAGCAGCTTGGGCCAGCCCGGGGACACTGAAGCTTTCTTT. Encoded protein: CASSLGQPGDTEAFF.

The V call is TRBV4-2, the J call TRBJ1-3; the D is unclear. V was shortened by 3 bases and J by 2 bases, with 17 bases between the two germline ends. CDR3 length: 17 amino acids. Germline CDR1 and CDR2: LGHNA and YNFKEQ. CDR3 protein: CASSQQPEVTAGNTIYF. The CDR3 bases are TGTGCCAGCAGCCAGCAACCAGAGGTCACCGCTGGAAACACCATATATTTT.

The V gene is TRBV14, the J gene TRBJ2-5; 10 nucleotides match TRBD1. CDR1 is SGHDN and CDR2 is FVKESK in the germline V gene. The length of the CDR3 is 16 residues. V was clipped by 4 bases and J by 1 base; unmatched bases: 6. The CDR3 spells CASSPRQGALQETQYF. CDR3 in DNA: TGTGCCAGCAGCCCCCGACAGGGGGCCCTCCAAGAGACCCAGTACTTC.

This chain joins TRBV3-1 (or the pseudogene TRBV3-2) and TRBJ2-3; no clear D gene. Germline V gene data show CDR1 as LGHDT and CDR2 as YNNKEL (reference sequence). Trimming took 3 bases from V and 1 from J, leaving 2 bases between them. The length of the CDR3 is 12 residues. CDR3 residues: CASSHGTDTQYF. CDR3 nucleotide sequence: TGTGCCAGCAGCCACGGCACAGATACGCAGTATTTT.

J is TRBJ2-5 and V is TRBV19; D possibly corresponds to TRBD1 (6 bases). Trimming stripped 5 bases from V and 2 bases from J, with 15 bases between. This CDR3 comprises 15 residues. CDR1 is LNHDA and CDR2 is SQIVND in the germline V gene (reference sequence). The CDR3 DNA reads TGTGCCAGTAGTGCCTGGACAGATAAACAAGAGACCCAGTACTTC. Amino acids: CASSAWTDKQETQYF.

The CDR3 region has the DNA TGTGCCATCAGTGATTCGAGGAAGAAACGCTACGAGCAGTACTTC. Its protein product is CAISDSRKKRYEQYF. The chain recombines TRBV10-3 with TRBJ2-7, with D hard to call. Between the trimmed V and J ends, which lost 3 bases and 3 bases, there was a span of 15 bases. Germline V gene sequence: CDR1 ENHRY, CDR2 SYGVKD. The CDR3 contains 15 residues.

DNA of the CDR3: TGTGCCAGCAGCTTAGGAGGGGGTGGAAACACCATATATTTT. This gives the protein CASSLGGGGNTIYF. The rearrangement uses TRBV7-8 and TRBJ1-3; D is perhaps TRBD1 (6 bases). Between the trimmed V and J ends, which lost 1 base and 3 bases, there was a span of 7 bases. The germline CDR1 and CDR2 sequences are SGHVS and FQNEAQ. The CDR3 runs 14 residues.

This chain uses TRBV9 with TRBJ1-1; possible D gene TRBD1, 6 bases. Germline V gene data show CDR1 as SGDLS and CDR2 as YYNGEE. The CDR3 sequence is 15 residues long. Trimming cost V 4 bases and J 0 bases, with 13 bases left between them. CDR3 in DNA: TGTGCCAGCAGCACGCGTTCAGGGGTGAACACTGAAGCTTTCTTT. It yields the protein CASSTRSGVNTEAFF.

The rearrangement links TRBV27 to TRBJ1-5; a possible D gene is TRBD1 (6 bases). Germline loops: CDR1 MNHEY, CDR2 SMNVEV (reference sequence). V lost 4 bases and J 6 bases, leaving 16 bases between the germline ends. The CDR3 is 15 amino acids. For the CDR3, the DNA is TGTGCCAGCAGTTCGAGCACAGGGTGGGGTCAGCCCCAGCATTTT. Its translation is CASSSSTGWGQPQHF.

The chain is built from TRBV7-2 and TRBJ1-5; D is unclear. The CDR3 totals 14 residues. CDR1 and CDR2 from the germline V gene are SGHTA and FQGNSA. V gave up 3 bases and J gave up 5 bases, with 11 bases separating them. The CDR3 loop is CASSFAGRYQPQHF. The CDR3 DNA reads as TGTGCCAGCAGCTTTGCCGGCAGGTATCAGCCCCAGCATTTT.

This clone was found once. The chain couples TRBV7-9 to TRBJ1-6; TRBD1 agrees at 9 bases. V shed 6 bases, J shed 7 bases, and the junction held 7 bases outside the gene matches. In germline, CDR1 is SEHNR, CDR2 FQNEAQ (reference sequence). CDR3 length: 15 residues. CDR3 coding DNA: TGTGCCAGCAGTCATTGGACAGGGGACAATTCACCCCTCCACTTT. Its protein is CASSHWTGDNSPLHF.

V gene TRBV2 combines with J gene TRBJ1-2; D is ambiguous. This CDR3 is built from 13 residues. V was shortened by 1 base and J by 2 bases, with 5 bases between the two germline ends. Germline V gene data show CDR1 as SNHLY and CDR2 as FYNNEI. The CDR3 sequence: CASSEGANYGYTF. The CDR3 coding sequence is TGTGCCAGCAGTGAAGGGGCGAACTATGGCTACACCTTC.

The chain uses TRBV4-3 and TRBJ2-3; no definite D call. The V end lost 2 bases, the J end lost 2 bases, and 5 bases lay between the germline ends. The CDR3 loop spans 13 amino acids. Germline-derived CDR1 and CDR2 are LGHNA and YSLEER. The CDR3 region has the DNA TGCGCCAGCAGCCAACGCGTCACAGATACGCAGTATTTT. Residues: CASSQRVTDTQYF.

The gene calls are TRBV9 and TRBJ2-2, with 7 nucleotides matching TRBD1. V shed 0 bases, J shed 0 bases, and the junction held 2 bases outside the gene matches. Germline V lookup: CDR1 SGDLS, CDR2 YYNGEE. The CDR3 contains 16 residues. The CDR3 DNA is TGTGCCAGCAGCGTAGCCGGGACAGCGAACACCGGGGAGCTGTTTTTT. Translating it yields CASSVAGTANTGELFF.

The chain combines TRBV6-5 with TRBJ1-4; 10 bases match TRBD1. The CDR3 length is 16 residues. Looked up from germline, CDR1 is MNHEY and CDR2 is SVGAGI. The ends lost 4 bases at V and 7 bases at J; junction bases unmatched: 9. The CDR3 loop reads CASSSFDRGRVEKLFF. Written as DNA, the CDR3 is TGTGCCAGCAGTTCCTTCGACAGGGGGCGCGTTGAAAAACTGTTTTTT.

This chain uses TRBV9 with TRBJ1-6; 9 bases fit TRBD1. CDR3 size: 17 residues. The germline CDR1 and CDR2 sequences are SGDLS and YYNGEE. Trimming removed 3 bases from V and 7 bases from J; junction bases left unmatched: 11. The DNA for the CDR3 is TGTGCCAGCAGCGCCCGGACAGGGGCCTCCCGGAATTCACCCCTCCACTTT. Translation: CASSARTGASRNSPLHF.

The CDR3 reads CSVGDSGGETQYF. The CDR3 DNA reads as TGCAGCGTTGGGGATAGCGGGGGGGAGACCCAGTACTTC. This rearrangement joins TRBV29-1 to TRBJ2-5, with 10 bases aligning to TRBD2. The CDR3 has 13 amino acids. V lost 4 bases, J lost 5 bases, and 4 bases stayed unmatched. Germline CDR1 is SQVTM and CDR2 is ANQGSEA.

The V gene is TRBV7-2, the J gene TRBJ2-5; the D gene is possibly TRBD2 (5 bases). The CDR3 spans 15 residues. Germline V gene sequence: CDR1 SGHTA, CDR2 FQGNSA. V shed 6 bases and J shed 5 bases, with 19 bases lying between them. The CDR3 DNA is TGTGCCAGCAGTTCTTTGAGTTTATGGAGGGAGACCCAGTACTTC. Translating gives CASSSLSLWRETQYF.

V is TRBV7-7 and J is TRBJ1-3, with TRBD1 matching over 9 bases. The CDR3 covers 16 residues. Germline values: CDR1 SSHAT, CDR2 FNYEAQ (reference sequence). After removal of 5 bases from V and 4 bases from J, the junction contained 9 bases not matched to a gene. DNA for the CDR3: TGTGCCAGCAGCCCTGGCCCGGGACAGGGAGGAAACACCATATATTTT. As protein: CASSPGPGQGGNTIYF.

This chain uses TRBV7-9 with TRBJ1-2; 7 bases are a match to TRBD1. The CDR3 contains 14 residues. The germline CDR1 and CDR2 sequences are SEHNR and FQNEAQ (reference sequence). V was pared by 2 bases and J by 6 bases, with 6 bases of the junction left unmatched. DNA of the CDR3: TGTGCCAGCAGCTTACAGGGGGTGGAGAATGGCTACACCTTC. Its translation: CASSLQGVENGYTF. Drawing the rest from reference TRBV7-9 and TRBJ1-2, the complete variable domain is DTGVSQNPRHKITKRGQNVTFRCDPISEHNRLYWYRQTLGQGPEFLTYFQNEAQLEKSRLLSDRFSAERPKGSFSTLEIQRTEQGDSAMYLCASSLQGVENGYTFGSGTRLTVV.